What follows are 28 T cell receptor beta chains derived from one specimen sequenced in a study of CD8 T cells in ankylosing spondylitis. One entry per CDR3 protein, called by TCRdb with MiXCR from the 5' RACE reads. The table shows about 220,000 distinct CDR3 sequences, with about 11% occurring only once. The sequenced sample was blood, either unsorted or a sorted T cell fraction (not recorded which). These receptors all stem from a male donor with ankylosing spondylitis or in good health (not recorded which).

This clonotype was seen repeatedly, ten times or more. V and J are TRBV6-1 and TRBJ2-7; possibly TRBD1 or TRBD2 for D (5 bases each). CDR3 length: 16 residues. Per the germline V gene, CDR1 is MNHNS and CDR2 is SASEGT. Trimming stripped 6 bases from V and 6 bases from J, with 24 bases between. The CDR3 loop reads CASSSRGVRSRPEQYF. The CDR3 nucleotides read TGTGCCAGCAGCTCCCGAGGGGTTCGCTCCCGCCCCGAGCAGTACTTC.

CDR3 DNA: TGTGCCAGCAGCGAGAGACAGAATCAGCCCCAGCATTTT. As protein: CASSERQNQPQHF. This rearrangement joins TRBV7-2 to TRBJ1-5; D may be TRBD1 (5 bases). This CDR3 has 13 amino acids. Germline CDR1 is SGHTA and CDR2 is FQGNSA. V shed 5 bases and J shed 4 bases, with 9 bases lying between them.

This clonotype was counted ten times or more. The J gene is TRBJ2-3, the V gene TRBV7-2; 11 bases line up with TRBD2. Germline assignment: CDR1 SGHTA and CDR2 FQGNSA. V lost 2 bases to trimming and J lost 0 bases; unmatched junction nucleotides: 7. The CDR3 spans 18 residues. This CDR3 is CASSLQGLAGGSTDTQYF. The CDR3 DNA follows: TGTGCCAGCAGCTTACAAGGCCTAGCGGGGGGTAGCACAGATACGCAGTATTTT. The full variable domain, completed using reference TRBV7-2 and TRBJ2-3, is GAGVSQSPSNKVTEKGKDVELRCDPISGHTALYWYRQSLGQGLEFLIYFQGNSAPDKSGLPSDRFSAERTGGSVSTLTIQRTQQEDSAVYLCASSLQGLAGGSTDTQYFGPGTRLTVL.

This clonotype was seen ten or more times. The J gene is TRBJ2-1, the V gene TRBV29-1; 9 bases are shared with TRBD2. Trimming took 0 bases from V and 5 from J; bases not matched to a gene: 11. This CDR3 has 17 amino acids. CDR1 and CDR2 from the germline V gene are SQVTM and ANQGSEA. CDR3 residues: CSVEDRLRRGGNNEQFF. CDR3 DNA sequence: TGCAGCGTTGAAGATCGCTTGCGGCGGGGGGGAAACAATGAGCAGTTCTTC.

The table lists this clonotype with many counts. J is TRBJ2-7 and V is TRBV5-1, with 8 bases that match TRBD1. This CDR3 spans 17 amino acids. The V and J ends lost 3 bases and 3 bases, in that order; junction bases with no gene match: 14. Germline CDR1 SGHRS, CDR2 YFSETQ. The DNA for the CDR3 is TGCGCCAGCAGCTCCTTAACAGGGGGTCCCAGTCGCTACGAGCAGTACTTC. Translation: CASSSLTGGPSRYEQYF.

This clonotype was detected many times. This chain links TRBV20-1 with TRBJ2-1; D possibly uses TRBD1 or TRBD2 (5 bases each). Trimming pared 0 bases from V and 2 bases from J, leaving 14 bases between. The CDR3 spans 16 residues. Germline V gene data show CDR1 as DFQATT and CDR2 as SNEGSKA (reference sequence). CDR3 residues: CSARDPRGAAYNEQFF. The DNA for the CDR3 is TGCAGTGCTAGAGATCCTAGAGGGGCCGCCTACAATGAGCAGTTCTTC.

In this sample, this clonotype turned up many times. This chain uses TRBV9 with TRBJ1-4; D is ambiguous. Between the trimmed V and J ends, which lost 3 bases and 6 bases, there was a span of 18 bases. The CDR3 consists of 16 residues. CDR1 is SGDLS and CDR2 is YYNGEE in the germline V gene. Here the CDR3 DNA reads TGTGCCAGCAGCGCCCAAAGTCAAGGGATGTATGAAAAACTGTTTTTT. It specifies CASSAQSQGMYEKLFF.

This clonotype appeared many times. This chain joins TRBV5-1 and TRBJ2-1; perhaps TRBD2 as D (6 bases). Trimming left V 1 base short and J 3 bases short, with 14 bases between. The V gene's germline CDR1 is SGHRS and CDR2 YFSETQ. The CDR3 extends over 16 amino acids. CDR3 sequence (DNA): TGCGCCAGCAGCTTGAGTCAGGGAGGAGTCTACAATGAGCAGTTCTTC. This codes for CASSLSQGGVYNEQFF.

This clonotype showed up many times. V usage is TRBV7-2 and J usage is TRBJ1-4; the D gene is possibly TRBD1 (6 bases). CDR3 length equals 15 residues. Trimming pared 5 bases from V and 3 bases from J, leaving 13 bases between. Germline V gene data show CDR1 as SGHTA and CDR2 as FQGNSA. CDR3 sequence reads: CASSLYRVPNEKLFF. CDR3 nucleotides: TGTGCCAGCAGCCTATACAGGGTTCCTAATGAAAAACTGTTTTTT.

This clonotype was counted many times. V and J are TRBV5-6 and TRBJ1-5; 8 bases are shared with TRBD1. V dropped 3 bases and J dropped 0; count of bases not matched to a gene: 5. The CDR3 consists of 16 residues. Germline CDR1 is SGHDT and CDR2 is YYEEEE. The CDR3 nucleotides read TGTGCCAGCAGCTCCGGACAGGGCTATAGCAATCAGCCCCAGCATTTT. It translates to CASSSGQGYSNQPQHF.

This clonotype appeared a few times. The chain carries TRBV4-2 and TRBJ2-5; D possibly corresponds to TRBD1 (5 bases). Germline-derived CDR1 and CDR2 are LGHNA and YNFKEQ. The CDR3 is made up of 14 amino acids. The ends were cut back, 4 bases at V and 5 bases at J, with 14 bases in the middle. The DNA of the CDR3 is TGTGCCAGCAGCCCCCGGCTAGGGGCTGAGACCCAGTACTTC. This codes for CASSPRLGAETQYF.

This clonotype was counted at least ten times. The genes are TRBV5-1 and TRBJ1-2, with D uncertain. There are 13 residues in the CDR3. V lost 1 base and J lost 9, with 13 bases in between. Germline CDR1 SGHRS, CDR2 YFSETQ. In DNA form, the CDR3 reads TGCGCCAGCAGCTTGAACAGCGAGTCCAGCTACACCTTC. This encodes CASSLNSESSYTF.

This clonotype was detected many times. The rearrangement uses TRBV9 and TRBJ2-1; TRBD1 matches at 11 bases. CDR1 SGDLS and CDR2 YYNGEE come from the germline V gene. The CDR3 length is 16 residues. V lost 4 bases and J lost 6; bases outside the gene matches: 9. The CDR3 nucleotides read TGTGCCAGCAGCCAGGGGGGACAGGGGGACGTCAATGAGCAGTTCTTC. This sequence encodes CASSQGGQGDVNEQFF.

This clonotype appeared many times. The V call is TRBV7-2, the J call TRBJ1-2; 11 bases align to TRBD1. The ends lost 4 bases at V and 7 bases at J; junction bases unmatched: 5. The CDR3 sequence is 14 residues long. CDR1 and CDR2 from the germline V gene are SGHTA and FQGNSA. CDR3 DNA: TGTGCCAGCAGCTCCGGGACAGGGGGTCTTGGCTACACCTTC. Protein: CASSSGTGGLGYTF.

This clonotype was found a few times. The chain's CDR3 is CASSLPPPETQYF. The CDR3 nucleotides read TGTGCCAGCAGCTTACCCCCACCGGAGACCCAGTACTTC. The chain couples TRBV7-9 to TRBJ2-5; unclear D gene. V lost 2 bases and J lost 5, with 9 bases in between. The germline V gene encodes CDR1 SEHNR and CDR2 FQNEAQ (reference sequence). The CDR3 is 13 amino acids. Full variable domain (rest looked up from reference TRBV7-9 and TRBJ2-5): DTGVSQNPRHKITKRGQNVTFRCDPISEHNRLYWYRQTLGQGPEFLTYFQNEAQLEKSRLLSDRFSAERPKGSFSTLEIQRTEQGDSAMYLCASSLPPPETQYFGPGTRLLVL.

The chain joins TRBV12-3 or TRBV12-4 to TRBJ2-5, with 8 nucleotides matching TRBD2. V was clipped by 6 bases and J by 2 bases; unmatched bases: 5. This CDR3 comprises 14 residues. The CDR3 nucleotides read TGTGCCAGCAGCCCACTAGCGGCACAAGAGACCCAGTACTTC. Amino acid sequence: CASSPLAAQETQYF.

This clonotype was detected only a few times. The V and J genes are TRBV7-2 and TRBJ2-7, with 9 bases lining up with TRBD1. Germline CDR1 and CDR2: SGHTA and FQGNSA. CDR3 size: 15 residues. V shed 6 bases, J shed 4 bases, and the junction held 10 bases outside the gene matches. Written as DNA, the CDR3 is TGTGCCAGCAGTCCAATGGGGACAGGGAAGTACGAGCAGTACTTC. Protein: CASSPMGTGKYEQYF.

There are many counts of this clonotype. V usage is TRBV15 and J usage is TRBJ2-7; 9 bases match TRBD2. The CDR3 is 15 amino acids. Germline assignment: CDR1 LNHNV and CDR2 YYDKDF (reference sequence). V lost 0 bases and J lost 4; bases outside the gene matches: 4. CDR3 nucleotide sequence: TGTGCCACCAGCAGAGATGCGGGGGGGCTTTACGAGCAGTACTTC. Encoded protein: CATSRDAGGLYEQYF.

This clonotype has a count of ten or more. The chain recombines TRBV7-9 with TRBJ2-2; D not resolved. Germline CDR1 SEHNR, CDR2 FQNEAQ (reference sequence). The CDR3 has 13 residues. V gave up 1 base and J gave up 5 bases, with 5 bases separating them. CDR3 protein: CASSLDLTGELFF. The DNA for the CDR3 is TGTGCCAGCAGCTTAGACCTAACCGGGGAGCTGTTTTTT.

This clonotype was detected ten times or more. V usage is TRBV30 and J usage is TRBJ1-5; D uncertain. The CDR3 sequence is 13 residues long. Germline V gene lookup returns CDR1 GTSNPN and CDR2 SVGIG (reference sequence). V lost 1 base and J 5 bases, leaving 9 bases between the germline ends. The CDR3 region is CAWSEGDYQPQHF. The CDR3 coding sequence is TGTGCCTGGAGTGAAGGAGATTATCAGCCCCAGCATTTT.

This clonotype has ten or more counts. The CDR3 protein is CASSERAADTQYF. Here the CDR3 DNA reads TGTGCCAGCAGCGAACGGGCGGCAGATACGCAGTATTTT. The chain recombines TRBV6-1 with TRBJ2-3; D gene unclear. CDR1 MNHNS and CDR2 SASEGT come from the germline V gene. The V end was cut by 6 bases, the J end by 4 bases, with 11 bases between. The CDR3 is 13 amino acids.

This clonotype was counted a few times. This rearrangement joins TRBV29-1 to TRBJ2-3; 9 bases are a match to TRBD2. The trim removed 4 bases at V and 0 bases at J, leaving 5 bases unmatched. This CDR3 is 15 amino acids long. Germline assignment: CDR1 SQVTM and CDR2 ANQGSEA. The CDR3 loop is CSVVAGGSSTDTQYF. CDR3 coding DNA: TGCAGCGTTGTTGCGGGGGGGTCTAGCACAGATACGCAGTATTTT.

This clonotype appeared many times. This chain joins TRBV7-2 and TRBJ2-7; D may match TRBD1 or TRBD2 (5 bases each). The CDR3 contains 15 residues. Trimming took 1 base from V and 4 from J, leaving 14 bases between them. Germline V lookup: CDR1 SGHTA, CDR2 FQGNSA. The CDR3 nucleotides read TGTGCCAGCAGCTTAGGAGGGGACGGACGATACGAGCAGTACTTC. Protein: CASSLGGDGRYEQYF.

This clonotype was detected ten times or more. The chain links TRBV27 to TRBJ2-7; D gene uncertain. The germline V gene encodes CDR1 MNHEY and CDR2 SMNVEV (reference sequence). The CDR3 is 16 residues long. Trimming removed 5 bases at V and 3 bases at J, with 20 bases between. CDR3 nucleotide sequence: TGTGCCAGCAGTCCAGGCCGCACCGTATCGGGCTACGAGCAGTACTTC. It specifies CASSPGRTVSGYEQYF.

This chain connects TRBV20-1 to TRBJ2-7, with D possibly called TRBD1 or TRBD2 (6 bases each). Germline values: CDR1 DFQATT, CDR2 SNEGSKA (reference sequence). V gave up 4 bases and J gave up 2 bases, with 18 bases separating them. This CDR3 region has 15 residues. The CDR3 region has the DNA TGCAGTGCTAATACCCCACGGGGGCAAACCTACGAGCAGTACTTC. Protein: CSANTPRGQTYEQYF.

The chain recombines TRBV6-1 with TRBJ1-4; TRBD1 might be the D (6 bases). There are 16 residues in the CDR3. V was cut by 2 bases and J by 4 bases, with 14 bases left in between. Germline V gene sequence: CDR1 MNHNS, CDR2 SASEGT. The CDR3 protein is CASSENRAINNEKLFF. DNA of the CDR3: TGTGCCAGCAGTGAAAACAGGGCAATAAATAATGAAAAACTGTTTTTT.

In its sample, this clonotype was seen many times. V is TRBV12-3 or TRBV12-4 and J is TRBJ1-6; D not certain. Deletions cut 4 bases from V and 7 bases from J, with 5 bases between. CDR3 length: 12 residues. CDR3 amino acids: CASSWVNSPLHF. CDR3 bases: TGTGCCAGCAGTTGGGTAAATTCACCCCTCCACTTT.

This clonotype was seen a few times. The chain is built from TRBV7-2 and TRBJ1-4, with D perhaps matching TRBD1 (5 bases). The V gene's germline CDR1 is SGHTA and CDR2 FQGNSA. The CDR3 is made up of 15 amino acids. V shed 1 base and J shed 4 bases, with 10 bases lying between them. CDR3 in DNA: TGTGCCAGCAGCTTAGGGGGGTTCAATAATGAAAAACTGTTTTTT. Residues: CASSLGGFNNEKLFF.